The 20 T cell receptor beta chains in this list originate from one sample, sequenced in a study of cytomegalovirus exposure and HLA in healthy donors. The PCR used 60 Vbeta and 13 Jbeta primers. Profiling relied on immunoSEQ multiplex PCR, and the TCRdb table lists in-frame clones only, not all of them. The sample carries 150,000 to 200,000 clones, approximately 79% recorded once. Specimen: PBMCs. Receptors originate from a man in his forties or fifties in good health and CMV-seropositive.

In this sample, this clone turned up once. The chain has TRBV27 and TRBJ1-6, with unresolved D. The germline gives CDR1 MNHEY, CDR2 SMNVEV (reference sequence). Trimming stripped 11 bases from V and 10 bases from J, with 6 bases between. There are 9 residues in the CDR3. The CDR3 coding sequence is TGTGCCCTACAGTCACCCCTCCACTTT. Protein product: CALQSPLHF.

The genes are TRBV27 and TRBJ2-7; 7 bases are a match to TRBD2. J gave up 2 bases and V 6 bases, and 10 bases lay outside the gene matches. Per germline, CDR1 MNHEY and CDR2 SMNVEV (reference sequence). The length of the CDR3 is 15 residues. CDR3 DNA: TGTGCCAGCAGAGTTGGAACTAGCGTCGCCTACGAGCAGTACTTC. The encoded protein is CASRVGTSVAYEQYF.

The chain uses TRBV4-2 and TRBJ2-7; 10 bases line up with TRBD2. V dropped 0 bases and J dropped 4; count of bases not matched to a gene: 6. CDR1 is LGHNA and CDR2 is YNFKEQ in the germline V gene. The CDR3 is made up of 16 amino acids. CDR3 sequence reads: CASSQETSGMGYEQYF. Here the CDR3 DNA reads TGTGCCAGCAGCCAAGAAACTAGCGGGATGGGTTACGAGCAGTACTTC.

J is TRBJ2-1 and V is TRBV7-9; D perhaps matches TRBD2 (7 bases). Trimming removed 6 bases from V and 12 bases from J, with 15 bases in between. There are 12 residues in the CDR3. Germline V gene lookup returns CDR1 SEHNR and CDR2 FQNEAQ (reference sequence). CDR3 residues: CASSRGERGQFF. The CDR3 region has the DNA TGTGCCAGCAGTAGGGGGGAGCGGGGGCAGTTCTTC.

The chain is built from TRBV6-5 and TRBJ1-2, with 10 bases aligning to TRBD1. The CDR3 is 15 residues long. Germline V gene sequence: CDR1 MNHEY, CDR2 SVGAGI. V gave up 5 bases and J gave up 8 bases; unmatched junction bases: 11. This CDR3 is CASSPLDRGFGGYTF. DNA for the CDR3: TGTGCCAGCAGTCCCCTGGACAGGGGGTTTGGAGGCTACACCTTC.

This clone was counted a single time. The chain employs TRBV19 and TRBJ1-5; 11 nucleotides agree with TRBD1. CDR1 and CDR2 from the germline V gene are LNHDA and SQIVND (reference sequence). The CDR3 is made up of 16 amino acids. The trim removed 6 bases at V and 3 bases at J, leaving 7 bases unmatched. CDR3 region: CASSRDRGMVNQPQHF. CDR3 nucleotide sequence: TGTGCCAGTAGCAGGGACAGGGGGATGGTCAATCAGCCCCAGCATTTT. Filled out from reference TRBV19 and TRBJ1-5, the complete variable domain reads DGGITQSPKYLFRKEGQNVTLSCEQNLNHDAMYWYRQDPGQGLRLIYYSQIVNDFQKGDIAEGYSVSREKKESFPLTVTSAQKNPTAFYLCASSRDRGMVNQPQHFGDGTRLSIL.

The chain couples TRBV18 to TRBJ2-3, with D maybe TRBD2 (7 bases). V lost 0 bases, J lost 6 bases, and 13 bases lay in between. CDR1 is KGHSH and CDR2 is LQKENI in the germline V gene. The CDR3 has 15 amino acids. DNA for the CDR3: TGTGCCAGCTCACCACCGCGGGGGCGCGGGGATACGCAGTATTTT. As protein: CASSPPRGRGDTQYF. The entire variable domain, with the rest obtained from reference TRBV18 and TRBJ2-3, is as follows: NAGVMQNPRHLVRRRGQEARLRCSPMKGHSHVYWYRQLPEEGLKFMVYLQKENIIDESGMPKERFSAEFPKEGPSILRIQQVVRGDSAAYFCASSPPRGRGDTQYFGPGTRLTVL.

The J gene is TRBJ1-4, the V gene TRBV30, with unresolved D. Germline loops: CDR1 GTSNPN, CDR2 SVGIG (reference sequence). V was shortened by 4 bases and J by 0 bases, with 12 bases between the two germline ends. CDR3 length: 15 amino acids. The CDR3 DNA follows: TGTGCCTGGAATGGAAAGGAGGCAACTAATGAAAAACTGTTTTTT. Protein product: CAWNGKEATNEKLFF.

CDR3 DNA: TGCAGCGGGCGCGGGCAGATGAACACTGAAGCTTTCTTT. Translated, it gives CSGRGQMNTEAFF. The V gene is TRBV29-1, the J gene TRBJ1-1, with D unresolved. Per the germline V gene, CDR1 is SQVTM and CDR2 is ANQGSEA. The CDR3 loop spans 13 amino acids. Trimming took off 7 bases at V and 0 bases at J, with 12 bases between the two ends.

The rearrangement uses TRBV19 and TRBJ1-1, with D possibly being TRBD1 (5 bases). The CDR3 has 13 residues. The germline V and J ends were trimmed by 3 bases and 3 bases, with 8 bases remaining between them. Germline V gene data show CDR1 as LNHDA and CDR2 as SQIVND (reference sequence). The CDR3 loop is CASSIKTDTEAFF. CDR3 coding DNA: TGTGCCAGTAGTATTAAGACAGACACTGAAGCTTTCTTT.

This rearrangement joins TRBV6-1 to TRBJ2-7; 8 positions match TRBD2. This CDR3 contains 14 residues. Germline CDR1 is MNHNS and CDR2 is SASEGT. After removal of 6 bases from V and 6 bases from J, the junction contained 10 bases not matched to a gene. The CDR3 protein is CASSPRGLASEQYF. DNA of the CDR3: TGTGCCAGCAGCCCGAGAGGACTAGCTTCCGAGCAGTACTTC.

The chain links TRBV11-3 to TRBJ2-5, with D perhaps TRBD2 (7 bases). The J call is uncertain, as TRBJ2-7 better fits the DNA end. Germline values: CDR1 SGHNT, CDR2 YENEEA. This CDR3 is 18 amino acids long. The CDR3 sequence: CASSLGTWGASGVHEQYF. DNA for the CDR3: TGTGCCAGCAGCTTAGGGACTTGGGGGGCTAGCGGTGTCCACGAGCAGTACTTC.

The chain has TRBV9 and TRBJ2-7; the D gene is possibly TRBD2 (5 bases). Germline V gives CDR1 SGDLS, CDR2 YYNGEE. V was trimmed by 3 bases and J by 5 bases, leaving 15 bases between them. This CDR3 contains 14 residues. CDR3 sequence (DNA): TGTGCCAGCAGCGCCCGCCCCAACGGGGACGAGCAGTACTTC. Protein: CASSARPNGDEQYF.

Written as DNA, the CDR3 is TGTGCCACCCGAACCCCACCGACAGGGGCCACAGATACGCAGTATTTT. The encoded protein is CATRTPPTGATDTQYF. The chain joins TRBV6-4 to TRBJ2-3, with 8 nucleotides matching TRBD1. CDR1 is MRHNA and CDR2 is SNTAGT in the germline V gene. The length of the CDR3 is 16 residues. V shed 10 bases and J 2 bases; nucleotides not matched to a gene: 14.

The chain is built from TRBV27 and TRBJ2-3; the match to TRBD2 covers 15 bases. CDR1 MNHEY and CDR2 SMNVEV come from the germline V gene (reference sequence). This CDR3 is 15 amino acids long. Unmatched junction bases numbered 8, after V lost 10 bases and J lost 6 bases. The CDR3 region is CATGGLAGGFDTQYF. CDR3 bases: TGTGCCACCGGGGGACTAGCGGGAGGATTCGATACGCAGTATTTT.

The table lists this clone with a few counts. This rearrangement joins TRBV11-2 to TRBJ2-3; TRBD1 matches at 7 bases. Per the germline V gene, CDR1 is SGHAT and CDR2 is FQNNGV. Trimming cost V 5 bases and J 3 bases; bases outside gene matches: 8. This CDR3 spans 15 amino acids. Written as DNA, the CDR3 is TGTGCCAGCAGCCCTGGGACAGTAACTACAGATACGCAGTATTTT. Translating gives CASSPGTVTTDTQYF.

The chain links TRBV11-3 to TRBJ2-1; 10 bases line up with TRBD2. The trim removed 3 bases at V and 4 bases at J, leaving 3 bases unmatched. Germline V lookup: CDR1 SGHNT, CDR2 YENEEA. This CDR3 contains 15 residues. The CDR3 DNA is TGTGCCAGCAGCTTTAGGACTAGCGGTTACAATGAGCAGTTCTTC. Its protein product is CASSFRTSGYNEQFF.

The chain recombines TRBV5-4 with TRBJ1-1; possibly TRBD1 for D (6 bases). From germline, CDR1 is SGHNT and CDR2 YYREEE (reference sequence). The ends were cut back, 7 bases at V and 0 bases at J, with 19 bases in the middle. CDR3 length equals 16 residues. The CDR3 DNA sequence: TGTGCCAGCCTACAGGGAAAGACCTCTATGAACACTGAAGCTTTCTTT. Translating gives CASLQGKTSMNTEAFF.

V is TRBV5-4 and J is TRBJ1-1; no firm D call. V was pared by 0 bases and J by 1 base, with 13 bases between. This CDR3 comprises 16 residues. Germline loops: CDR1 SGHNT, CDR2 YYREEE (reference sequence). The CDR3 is CASSLDRGGWNTEAFF. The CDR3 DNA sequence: TGTGCCAGCAGCTTGGATCGGGGTGGGTGGAACACTGAAGCTTTCTTT.

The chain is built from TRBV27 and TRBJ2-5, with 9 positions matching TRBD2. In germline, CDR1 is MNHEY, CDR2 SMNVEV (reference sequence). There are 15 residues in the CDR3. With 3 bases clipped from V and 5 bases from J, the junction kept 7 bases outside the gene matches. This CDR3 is CASSFHLAGLETQYF. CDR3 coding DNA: TGTGCCAGCAGTTTCCACCTAGCGGGATTGGAGACCCAGTACTTC.